One TCR beta chain is described in this entry. This specimen comes from a study of shared clonotypes between healthy human individuals. CD4+ cells underwent separation, giving CD45RA+ naive and CD45RA-negative memory subsets. Germline V gene sequence: CDR1 SGHRS, CDR2 YFSETQ. The CDR3 spans 15 residues. Trimming removed 1 base from V and 4 bases from J, with 12 bases in between. Evenly divided among several immunoSEQ plates was the genomic DNA of each subset. The repertoire was sequenced with immunoSEQ multiplex PCR; TCRdb's copy has only in-frame clones and lacks some. The sample has over a million clones, approximately 97% seen once; the top ten hold roughly 1.2%.

The sample comprised naive CD4+ T cells sorted from blood. Specified subset: CD45RA+ positively selected. This TCR was sampled from a man aged 30 to 45 in good health. The chain employs TRBV5-1 and TRBJ2-1; D is possibly TRBD2 (5 bases). CDR3 amino acids: CASSLTEWRYNEQFF. As DNA, the CDR3 is TGCGCCAGCAGCTTGACTGAATGGAGGTACAATGAGCAGTTCTTC.